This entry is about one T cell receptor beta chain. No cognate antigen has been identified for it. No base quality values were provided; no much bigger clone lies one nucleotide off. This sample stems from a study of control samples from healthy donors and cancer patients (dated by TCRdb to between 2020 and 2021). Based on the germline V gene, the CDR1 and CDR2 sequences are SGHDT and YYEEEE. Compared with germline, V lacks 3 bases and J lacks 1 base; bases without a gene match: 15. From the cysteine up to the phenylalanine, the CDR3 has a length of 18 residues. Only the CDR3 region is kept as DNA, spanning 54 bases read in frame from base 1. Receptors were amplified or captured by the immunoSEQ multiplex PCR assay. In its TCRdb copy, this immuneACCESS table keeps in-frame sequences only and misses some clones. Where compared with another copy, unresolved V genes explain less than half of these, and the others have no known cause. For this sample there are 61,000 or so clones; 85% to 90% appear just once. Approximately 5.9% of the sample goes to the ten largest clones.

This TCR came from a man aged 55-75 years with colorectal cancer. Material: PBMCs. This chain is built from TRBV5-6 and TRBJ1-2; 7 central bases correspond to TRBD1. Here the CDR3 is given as CASSWGGLRDSVNYGYTF. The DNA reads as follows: TGTGCCAGCAGCTGGGGGGGTCTTCGGGACAGCGTTAACTATGGCTACACCTTC.